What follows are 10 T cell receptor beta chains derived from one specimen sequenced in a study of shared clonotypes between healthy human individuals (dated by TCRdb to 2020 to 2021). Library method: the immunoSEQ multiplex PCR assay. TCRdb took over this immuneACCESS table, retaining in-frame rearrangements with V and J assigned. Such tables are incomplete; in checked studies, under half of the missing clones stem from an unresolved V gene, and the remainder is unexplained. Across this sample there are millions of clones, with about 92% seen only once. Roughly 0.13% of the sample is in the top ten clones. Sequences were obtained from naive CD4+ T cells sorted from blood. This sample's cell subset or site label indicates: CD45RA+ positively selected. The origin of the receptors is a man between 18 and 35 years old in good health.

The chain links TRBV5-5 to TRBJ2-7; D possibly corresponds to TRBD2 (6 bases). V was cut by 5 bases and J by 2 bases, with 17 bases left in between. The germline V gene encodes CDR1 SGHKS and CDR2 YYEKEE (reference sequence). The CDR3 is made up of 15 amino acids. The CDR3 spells CASRLWGSGPYEQYF. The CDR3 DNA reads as TGTGCCAGCAGACTTTGGGGTAGCGGCCCCTACGAGCAGTACTTC.

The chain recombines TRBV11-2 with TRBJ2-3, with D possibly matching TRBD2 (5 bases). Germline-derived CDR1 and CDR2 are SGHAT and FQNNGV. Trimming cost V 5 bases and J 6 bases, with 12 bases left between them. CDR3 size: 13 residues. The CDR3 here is CASSTVLADTQYF. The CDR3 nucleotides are TGTGCCAGCAGCACCGTATTAGCGGATACGCAGTATTTT. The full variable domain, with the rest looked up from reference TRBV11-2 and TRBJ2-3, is EAGVAQSPRYKIIEKRQSVAFWCNPISGHATLYWYQQILGQGPKLLIQFQNNGVVDDSQLPKDRFSAERLKGVDSTLKIQPAKLEDSAVYLCASSTVLADTQYFGPGTRLTVL.

CDR3 residues: CASSAGGGATQETQYF. The CDR3 DNA is TGTGCCAGCAGCGCGGGGGGAGGGGCAACTCAAGAGACCCAGTACTTC. V and J are TRBV9 and TRBJ2-5; 7 positions agree with TRBD2. The CDR3 runs to 16 residues. Per germline, CDR1 SGDLS and CDR2 YYNGEE. Trimming cost V 3 bases and J 2 bases; bases outside gene matches: 10.

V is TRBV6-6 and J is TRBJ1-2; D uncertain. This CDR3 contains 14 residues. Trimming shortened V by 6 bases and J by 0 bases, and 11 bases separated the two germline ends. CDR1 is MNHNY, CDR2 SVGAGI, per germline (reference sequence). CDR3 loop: CASSSRDSNYGYTF. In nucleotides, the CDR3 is TGTGCCAGCAGCTCTCGTGACTCTAACTATGGCTACACCTTC.

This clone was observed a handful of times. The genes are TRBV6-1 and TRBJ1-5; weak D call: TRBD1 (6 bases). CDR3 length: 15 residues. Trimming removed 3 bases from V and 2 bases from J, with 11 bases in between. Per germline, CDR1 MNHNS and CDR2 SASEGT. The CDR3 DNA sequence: TGTGCCAGCAGTGACGAGTCAGGGGGCAATCAGCCCCAGCATTTT. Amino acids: CASSDESGGNQPQHF.

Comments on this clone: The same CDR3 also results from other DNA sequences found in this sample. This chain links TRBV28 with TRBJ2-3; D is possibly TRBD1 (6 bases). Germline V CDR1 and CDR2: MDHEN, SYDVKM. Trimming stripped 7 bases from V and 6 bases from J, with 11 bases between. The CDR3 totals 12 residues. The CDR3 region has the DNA TGTGCCAGCACCCTAAGGGGGGATACGCAGTATTTT. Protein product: CASTLRGDTQYF.

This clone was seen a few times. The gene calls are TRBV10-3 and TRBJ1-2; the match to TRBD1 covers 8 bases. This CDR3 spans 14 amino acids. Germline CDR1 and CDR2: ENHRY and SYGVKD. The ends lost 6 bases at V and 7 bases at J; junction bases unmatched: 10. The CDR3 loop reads CAIRSTGENAGYTF. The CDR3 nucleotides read TGTGCCATCAGATCGACAGGGGAGAATGCTGGCTACACCTTC.

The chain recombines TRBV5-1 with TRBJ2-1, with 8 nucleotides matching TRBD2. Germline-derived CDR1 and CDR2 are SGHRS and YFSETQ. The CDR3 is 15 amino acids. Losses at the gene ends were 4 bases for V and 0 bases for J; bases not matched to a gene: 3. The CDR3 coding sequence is TGCGCCAGCAGCCACGGGGGGGTCTCCTACAATGAGCAGTTCTTC. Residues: CASSHGGVSYNEQFF.

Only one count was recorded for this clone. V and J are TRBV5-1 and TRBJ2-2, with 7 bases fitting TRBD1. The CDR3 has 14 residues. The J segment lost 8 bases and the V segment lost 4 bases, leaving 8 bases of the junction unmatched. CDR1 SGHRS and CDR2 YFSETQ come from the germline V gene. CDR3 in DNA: TGCGCCAGCAGCAAAGGGACAGTCGAAGGGGAGCTGTTTTTT. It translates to CASSKGTVEGELFF.

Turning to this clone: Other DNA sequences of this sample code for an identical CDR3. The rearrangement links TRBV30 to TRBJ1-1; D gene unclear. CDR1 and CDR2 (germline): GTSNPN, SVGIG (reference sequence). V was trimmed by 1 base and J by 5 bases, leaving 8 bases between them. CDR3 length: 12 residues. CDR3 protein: CAWSEGGTEAFF. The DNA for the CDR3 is TGTGCCTGGAGTGAAGGTGGGACTGAAGCTTTCTTT. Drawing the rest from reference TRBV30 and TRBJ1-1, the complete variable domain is SQTIHQWPATLVQPVGSPLSLECTVEGTSNPNLYWYRQAAGRGLQLLFYSVGIGQISSEVPQNLSASRPQDRQFILSSKKLLLSDSGFYLCAWSEGGTEAFFGQGTRLTVV.